These T cell receptor beta chains were read from a single sample in a study of blood T cell repertoires in COVID-19. Some clones are missing from TCRdb's copy, which holds only in-frame ones; the method was immunoSEQ multiplex PCR. The top ten clones hold approximately 1.2% of a sample with about 90,000 clones, approximately 86% of them seen once. The sample consisted of peripheral blood. All receptors come from a man aged 80 or over with active or convalescent COVID-19. Each CDR3 is given with its conserved first and last residue. Each record gives: D gene, clone size, V gene, J gene, CDR3 DNA, CDR3 protein. A D gene is named only where the DNA matches it firmly. Where a row states a size, it is once, few, many or the class of an expanded clone; other rows omit it.

d_call: -; clone_size: -; v_call: TRBV18; j_call: TRBJ2-1; cdr3_nt: TGTGCCAGCTCACCCGGGTCCTACAATGAGCAGTTCTTC; cdr3_aa: CASSPGSYNEQFF
d_call: -; clone_size: -; v_call: TRBV5-1; j_call: TRBJ1-3; cdr3_nt: TGCGCCAGCAGCTTAGGCAGGGGCGCCGACACCATATATTTT; cdr3_aa: CASSLGRGADTIYF
d_call: -; clone_size: -; v_call: TRBV11-2; j_call: TRBJ1-3; cdr3_nt: TGTGCCAGCAGCTTACAGTACACGGACTACTCTGGAAACACCATATATTTT; cdr3_aa: CASSLQYTDYSGNTIYF
d_call: -; clone_size: -; v_call: TRBV7-2; j_call: TRBJ1-4; cdr3_nt: TGTGCCAGCAGCTTTTCAACAACTAATGAAAAACTGTTTTTT; cdr3_aa: CASSFSTTNEKLFF
d_call: TRBD1; clone_size: -; v_call: TRBV18; j_call: TRBJ1-1; cdr3_nt: TGTGCCAGCTCACGGGACAGGGACACTGAAGCTTTCTTT; cdr3_aa: CASSRDRDTEAFF
d_call: -; clone_size: -; v_call: TRBV4-2; j_call: TRBJ2-5; cdr3_nt: TGTGCCAGCAGCCAGGCCGGGTCTTTGGAGACCCAGTACTTC; cdr3_aa: CASSQAGSLETQYF
d_call: TRBD2; clone_size: -; v_call: TRBV7-2; j_call: TRBJ2-2; cdr3_nt: TGTGCCAGCAGCCCACTAGCGGCTAACACCGGGGAGCTGTTTTTT; cdr3_aa: CASSPLAANTGELFF
d_call: -; clone_size: -; v_call: TRBV5-1; j_call: TRBJ2-3; cdr3_nt: TGCGCCAGCGGTGGTGGAGATCGACTAGGAGATACGCAGTATTTT; cdr3_aa: CASGGGDRLGDTQYF
d_call: -; clone_size: -; v_call: TRBV10-3; j_call: TRBJ1-5; cdr3_nt: TGTGCCATCAGTGAGGGCTCTAGCAATCAGCCCCAGCATTTT; cdr3_aa: CAISEGSSNQPQHF
d_call: TRBD1; clone_size: few; v_call: TRBV5-1; j_call: TRBJ1-6; cdr3_nt: TGCGCCAGCAGCACTGGGACAGTGAATTCACCCCTCCACTTT; cdr3_aa: CASSTGTVNSPLHF
d_call: -; clone_size: -; v_call: TRBV11-2; j_call: TRBJ2-1; cdr3_nt: TGTGCCAGCAGACCCTCCGGGACTTACTCCTACAATGAGCAGTTCTTC; cdr3_aa: CASRPSGTYSYNEQFF
d_call: -; clone_size: -; v_call: TRBV4-3; j_call: TRBJ2-3; cdr3_nt: TGCGCCAGCAGCCAAGGACAGGCCCTCAGCACAGATACGCAGTATTTT; cdr3_aa: CASSQGQALSTDTQYF
d_call: -; clone_size: -; v_call: TRBV10-3; j_call: TRBJ1-5; cdr3_nt: TGTGCCATCAGTGAGTCGTTGGGGGCTCGCAATCAGCCCCAGCATTTT; cdr3_aa: CAISESLGARNQPQHF
d_call: -; clone_size: once; v_call: TRBV3-1/TRBV3-2; j_call: TRBJ1-2; cdr3_nt: TGTGCCAGCAGCCCCGGACAGAACTATGGCTACACCTTC; cdr3_aa: CASSPGQNYGYTF
d_call: TRBD2; clone_size: once; v_call: TRBV5-1; j_call: TRBJ2-1; cdr3_nt: TGCGCCAGCAGCGAGGGAGGCGGGAGGTTCACAGGCTACAATGAGCAGTTCTTC; cdr3_aa: CASSEGGGRFTGYNEQFF
d_call: -; clone_size: -; v_call: TRBV6-5; j_call: TRBJ2-2; cdr3_nt: TGTGCCAGCTCCCCATTTCGGGGCGGGGAGCTGTTTTTT; cdr3_aa: CASSPFRGGELFF
d_call: -; clone_size: -; v_call: TRBV18; j_call: TRBJ1-1; cdr3_nt: TGTGCCAGCTCTCCAGGGGCCGACACTGAAGCTTTCTTT; cdr3_aa: CASSPGADTEAFF
d_call: TRBD1; clone_size: -; v_call: TRBV30; j_call: TRBJ1-5; cdr3_nt: TGTGCCTGGAGTGCTGGACAGGGGCCCTCTTGGCCCCAGCATTTT; cdr3_aa: CAWSAGQGPSWPQHF
d_call: -; clone_size: -; v_call: TRBV5-5; j_call: TRBJ1-5; cdr3_nt: TGTGCCAGCAGCTTGGACAGCATCAATCAGCCCCAGCATTTT; cdr3_aa: CASSLDSINQPQHF
d_call: -; clone_size: -; v_call: TRBV10-3; j_call: TRBJ1-4; cdr3_nt: TGTGCCATCAGTGAGTCGACAGGTGGGGAAAAACTGTTTTTT; cdr3_aa: CAISESTGGEKLFF
d_call: TRBD2; clone_size: once; v_call: TRBV19; j_call: TRBJ2-2; cdr3_nt: TGTGCCAGCCGGGTGCTAGCGGGAGTTCCCGGGGAGCTGTTTTTT; cdr3_aa: CASRVLAGVPGELFF
d_call: TRBD1; clone_size: -; v_call: TRBV18; j_call: TRBJ1-2; cdr3_nt: TGTGCCAGCTCACCTAAGGGACAGGAAGGCTATGGCTACACCTTC; cdr3_aa: CASSPKGQEGYGYTF
d_call: TRBD2; clone_size: -; v_call: TRBV19; j_call: TRBJ2-3; cdr3_nt: TGTGCCAGTAGCTCAGCGGGATTTAGCACAGATACGCAGTATTTT; cdr3_aa: CASSSAGFSTDTQYF
d_call: TRBD2; clone_size: -; v_call: TRBV6-2/TRBV6-3; j_call: TRBJ2-7; cdr3_nt: TGTGCCAGCAGTTCTGCGGGGGGATGGGGCGAGCAGTACTTC; cdr3_aa: CASSSAGGWGEQYF
d_call: -; clone_size: -; v_call: TRBV7-2; j_call: TRBJ2-7; cdr3_nt: TGTGCCAGCAGCCCCGTCGGAGGGAACTCCTACGAGCAGTACTTC; cdr3_aa: CASSPVGGNSYEQYF
d_call: TRBD1; clone_size: -; v_call: TRBV9; j_call: TRBJ2-6; cdr3_nt: TGTGCCAGCAGCTCGGACAGGCTTACCAACGTCCTGACTTTC; cdr3_aa: CASSSDRLTNVLTF
d_call: -; clone_size: -; v_call: TRBV2; j_call: TRBJ1-5; cdr3_nt: TGTGCCAGCAGTATCACGACACGGCCATACCCCCAGCCCCAGCATTTT; cdr3_aa: CASSITTRPYPQPQHF
d_call: -; clone_size: -; v_call: TRBV29-1; j_call: TRBJ2-1; cdr3_nt: TGCAGCGTTGCCTTCGACCCAGGGCAGTTCTTC; cdr3_aa: CSVAFDPGQFF
d_call: -; clone_size: -; v_call: TRBV19; j_call: TRBJ1-5; cdr3_nt: TGTGCCAGTAGTATACAGGGTGCCCAGCCCCAGCATTTT; cdr3_aa: CASSIQGAQPQHF
d_call: TRBD1; clone_size: -; v_call: TRBV7-8; j_call: TRBJ1-2; cdr3_nt: TGTGCCAGCAGCTTGAGGGACAGGAGCGTGGGCTACACCTTC; cdr3_aa: CASSLRDRSVGYTF
d_call: TRBD1; clone_size: -; v_call: TRBV19; j_call: TRBJ2-3; cdr3_nt: TGTGCCAGTAGTGGTGAGAGGACAGGGAAGTCAGATACGCAGTATTTT; cdr3_aa: CASSGERTGKSDTQYF
d_call: TRBD1; clone_size: -; v_call: TRBV28; j_call: TRBJ1-6; cdr3_nt: TGTGCCAGCAGTTTATACAGGGGGACGAATTCACCCCTCCACTTT; cdr3_aa: CASSLYRGTNSPLHF
d_call: -; clone_size: -; v_call: TRBV27; j_call: TRBJ2-1; cdr3_nt: TGTGCCAGCCGCTCCTACAATGAGCAGTTCTTC; cdr3_aa: CASRSYNEQFF
d_call: -; clone_size: -; v_call: TRBV5-5; j_call: TRBJ2-5; cdr3_nt: TGTGCCAGCAGCTTGCATCTACTAGCCACGGGAGATGGAGAGACCCAGTACTTC; cdr3_aa: CASSLHLLATGDGETQYF
d_call: TRBD2; clone_size: -; v_call: TRBV5-4; j_call: TRBJ2-1; cdr3_nt: TGTGCCAGCAGCGGCATTCTAGCGTCGCGTCGGGGGGGTGAGCAGTTCTTC; cdr3_aa: CASSGILASRRGGEQFF
d_call: TRBD2; clone_size: -; v_call: TRBV14; j_call: TRBJ2-3; cdr3_nt: TGTGCCAGCAGCCAAGATTTTGGAGGACTAGCGGGAGTAACAGATACGCAGTATTTT; cdr3_aa: CASSQDFGGLAGVTDTQYF
d_call: -; clone_size: once; v_call: TRBV12-3/TRBV12-4; j_call: TRBJ1-1; cdr3_nt: TGTGCCAGCAGTTTGGGTGGGACAAAAGCTTTCTTT; cdr3_aa: CASSLGGTKAFF
d_call: TRBD2; clone_size: -; v_call: TRBV9; j_call: TRBJ2-1; cdr3_nt: TGTGCCAGCAGCGTAGCCGTGCGGGAGGCCGAGCAGTTCTTC; cdr3_aa: CASSVAVREAEQFF
d_call: -; clone_size: -; v_call: TRBV11-2; j_call: TRBJ2-2; cdr3_nt: TGTGCCAGCAGCCCTCGGTACCGCGACACCGGGGAGCTGTTTTTT; cdr3_aa: CASSPRYRDTGELFF